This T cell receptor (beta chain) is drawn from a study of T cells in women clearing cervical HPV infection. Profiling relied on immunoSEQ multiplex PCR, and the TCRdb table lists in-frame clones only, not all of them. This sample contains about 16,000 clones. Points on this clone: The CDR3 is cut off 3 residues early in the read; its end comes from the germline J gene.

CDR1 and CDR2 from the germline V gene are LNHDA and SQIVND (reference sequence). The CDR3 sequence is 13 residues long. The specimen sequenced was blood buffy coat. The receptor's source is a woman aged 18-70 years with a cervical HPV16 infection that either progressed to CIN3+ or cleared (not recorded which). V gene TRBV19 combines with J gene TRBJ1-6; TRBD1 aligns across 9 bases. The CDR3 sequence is CASSQTGGYTLHF. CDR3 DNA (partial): TGTGCCAGTAGTCAGACAGGGGGGTACACC.